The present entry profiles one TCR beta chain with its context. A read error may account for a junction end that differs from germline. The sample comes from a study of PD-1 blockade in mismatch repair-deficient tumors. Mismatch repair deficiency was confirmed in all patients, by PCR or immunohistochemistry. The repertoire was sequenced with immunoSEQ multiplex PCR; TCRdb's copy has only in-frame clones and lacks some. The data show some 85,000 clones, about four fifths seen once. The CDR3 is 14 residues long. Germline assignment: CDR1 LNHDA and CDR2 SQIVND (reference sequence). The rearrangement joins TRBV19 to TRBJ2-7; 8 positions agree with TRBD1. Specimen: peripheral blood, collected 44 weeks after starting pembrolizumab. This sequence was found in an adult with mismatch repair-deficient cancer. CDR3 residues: CASRQTGTGNLLNF. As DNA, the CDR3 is TGTGCCAGTAGGCAAACCGGGACAGGAAACCTCTTAAACTTC.